This T cell receptor beta chain was identified in a study of blood T cell repertoires in COVID-19 (dated by TCRdb to the early 2020s). At the level of the whole study: Collaborator samples came from the United States, Italy and Spain and covered acute and convalescent phases of COVID-19. The prospective study material was composed of cDNA or gDNA derived from T cells, B-cell-depleted T cells, or PBMCs. Subjects who had been exposed to COVID-19, were actively infected with it, or had recovered from it provided the deeply sampled blood TCRbeta repertoires that made up the dataset. The repertoires were released in a freely available public database meant as a resource for research on the immune response to SARS-CoV-2. The samples were drawn from two sources: the first 160 participants of the ongoing ImmuneRACE study, and fewer than 1,500 subjects contributed by 6 global collaborators. Nearly every sample came with metadata listing a de-identified subject ID, COVID-19 status, age in years and sex. Where available, HLA class I and class II types were obtained from metadata supplied by the sample provider rather than from assay-based typing.

What the research found in general, with its limitations: Clinical and demographic metadata were provided uncurated, with the amount varying by source and participant.

A second Seattle source provided samples from volunteer blood donors who had recovered from COVID-19. The collaborating institutions used their own protocols to collect whole blood in K2EDTA tubes. For TCRbeta analysis, collaborator samples were shipped as frozen whole blood, as isolated PBMCs, or as DNA extracted from either sample type. Comment on this clone: The antigen this receptor binds is unknown. No much larger clone is present one base from it, and per-base qualities are unavailable.

TCRbeta CDR3 regions were amplified from genomic DNA using the immunoSEQ Assay, a bias-controlled multiplex PCR. Regarding the original processing steps: Nucleated cell counts per sample were estimated from amplification of reference gene primers within the assay. Sequence reads were collapsed and filtered to measure the absolute abundance of every unique TCRbeta CDR3 rearrangement. Productive Simpson clonality was computed per sample as the square root of Simpson's diversity index over productive rearrangements. In TCRdb, the immuneACCESS table is reduced to in-frame sequences with V and J assigned. These tables do not hold every clone; where another copy was compared, an unresolved V gene accounts for under half, and the others remain unexplained. The V and J calls and clone size were taken over from that table, and D and trimming were inferred from the DNA. This sample comprises 250,000 to 300,000 clones, around four fifths of them detected only once. The ten largest account for under 5.5% of the sample.

Including the terminal cysteine and phenylalanine, the CDR3 comprises 15 residues. CDR3 DNA only is kept here, 45 bases in frame from base 1. V ends up 6 bases short and J 7 bases short, with an unmatched junction base count of 11. The CDR1 and CDR2 encoded by the germline V gene are SGHAT and FQNNGV. This clonotype was sampled from a man aged 55 to 69 who had recovered from COVID-19. Input material: peripheral blood. The sequence joins TRBV11-2 to TRBJ2-3, and TRBD2 matches 9 of the central bases. The CDR3 amino acid sequence is: CASRTISGGGYTQYF. The nucleotide sequence is given as TGTGCCAGCAGGACCATTAGCGGGGGTGGTTATACGCAGTATTTT.